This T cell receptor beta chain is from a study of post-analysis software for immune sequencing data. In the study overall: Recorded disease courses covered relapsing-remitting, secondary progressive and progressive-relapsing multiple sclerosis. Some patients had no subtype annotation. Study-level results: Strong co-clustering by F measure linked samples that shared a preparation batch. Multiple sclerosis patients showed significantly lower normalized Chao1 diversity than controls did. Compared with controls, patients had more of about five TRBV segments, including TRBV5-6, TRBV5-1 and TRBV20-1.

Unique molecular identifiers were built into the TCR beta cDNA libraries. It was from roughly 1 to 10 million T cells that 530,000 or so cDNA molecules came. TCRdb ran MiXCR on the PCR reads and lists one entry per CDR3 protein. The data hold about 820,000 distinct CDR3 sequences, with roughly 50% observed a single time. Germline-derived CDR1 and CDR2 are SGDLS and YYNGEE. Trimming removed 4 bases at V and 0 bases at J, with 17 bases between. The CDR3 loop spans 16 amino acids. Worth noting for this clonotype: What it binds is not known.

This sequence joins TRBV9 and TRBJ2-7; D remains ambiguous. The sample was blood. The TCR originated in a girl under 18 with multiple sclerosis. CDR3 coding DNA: TGTGCCAGCAGCCACAGTCAGGAAGGCAGCTCCTACGAGCAGTACTTC. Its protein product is CASSHSQEGSSYEQYF. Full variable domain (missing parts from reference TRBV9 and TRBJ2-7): DSGVTQTPKHLITATGQRVTLRCSPRSGDLSVYWYQQSLDQGLQFLIQYYNGEERAKGNILERFSAQQFPDLHSELNLSSLELGDSALYFCASSHSQEGSSYEQYFGPGTRLTVT.